Sequencing of this T cell receptor (beta chain) was carried out in a study of blood T cell repertoires in COVID-19. Study background: In each case, the material was cDNA or gDNA derived from T cells, B-cell-depleted T cells, or PBMCs.

Sequenced by immunoSEQ multiplex PCR; TCRdb stores in-frame clones only, minus some. This table holds roughly 160,000 clones, more than 65% found once. The germline V and J ends were trimmed by 3 bases and 4 bases, with 18 bases remaining between them. CDR3 length equals 16 residues. Germline loops: CDR1 MNHEY, CDR2 SMNVEV (reference sequence). This receptor was obtained from a woman of 80 years or more with active or convalescent COVID-19. Sample: peripheral blood. J is TRBJ1-2 and V is TRBV27; maybe TRBD1 (5 bases). CDR3 amino acids: CASSFSVLEQAYGYTF. The DNA of the CDR3 is TGTGCCAGCAGTTTCTCGGTTCTTGAACAGGCCTATGGCTACACCTTC.